One sample yielded the 2 T cell receptor beta chains listed below, sequenced in a study of blood T cell repertoires in COVID-19. Here immunoSEQ multiplex PCR was the method, and the copy in TCRdb shows in-frame clones only, minus some. Here the sample spans about 140,000 clones, roughly 80% being singletons. Sequencing input: peripheral blood. Receptor source: a man in his fifties with active or convalescent COVID-19.

This clone occurred once. The V gene is TRBV29-1, the J gene TRBJ1-1; no clear D. V gave up 7 bases and J gave up 3 bases, with 6 bases separating them. Germline V gene sequence: CDR1 SQVTM, CDR2 ANQGSEA. CDR3 size: 10 residues. CDR3 sequence: CSACDTEAFF. The CDR3 nucleotides are TGCAGCGCCTGCGACACTGAAGCTTTCTTT.

This chain links TRBV16 with TRBJ1-2, with 8 bases that match TRBD1. CDR1 is KGHSY, CDR2 FQNENV, per germline. This CDR3 has 14 amino acids. With 4 bases clipped from V and 3 bases from J, the junction kept 4 bases outside the gene matches. The CDR3 DNA sequence: TGTGCCAGCAGCCCTGTACAGGGGGACTATGGCTACACCTTC. Amino acid sequence: CASSPVQGDYGYTF.